One and the same sample provided the 14 T cell receptor beta chains below, sequenced in a study of T cells in women clearing cervical HPV infection. Some clones are missing from TCRdb's copy, which holds only in-frame ones; the method was immunoSEQ multiplex PCR. The sample table includes 40,000 to 60,000 clones. The specimen was blood buffy coat. These receptors all come from a woman between 18 and 70 years old with a cervical HPV16 infection that either progressed to CIN3+ or cleared (not recorded which).

About this clone itself: The read falls 3 residues short of the CDR3 end, and the missing part is taken from the germline J gene. This chain joins TRBV3-1 (or the pseudogene TRBV3-2) and TRBJ2-7, with 9 bases that match TRBD1. The germline V gene encodes CDR1 LGHDT and CDR2 YNNKEL (reference sequence). Germline trimming cut 6 bases from V and 2 bases from J; bases unmatched to any gene: 8. The CDR3 extends over 15 amino acids. The CDR3 sequence: CASSHRGPAPYEQYF. The sequenced part of the CDR3 DNA is TGTGCCAGCAGTCACAGGGGGCCTGCCCCCTACGAG.

Turning to this clone: The DNA ends 3 residues before the CDR3 does, and the rest of the CDR3 is filled in from the germline J gene. The chain carries TRBV11-2 and TRBJ1-1; D is ambiguous. Germline V gives CDR1 SGHAT, CDR2 FQNNGV. Between the trimmed V and J ends, which lost 5 bases and 6 bases, there was a span of 7 bases. This CDR3 is built from 11 residues. The CDR3 region is CASSTVAEAFF. The sequenced part of the CDR3 DNA is TGTGCCAGCAGCACGGTGGCTGAA.

Comments on this clone: The read falls 3 residues short of the CDR3 end, and the missing part is taken from the germline J gene. This chain connects TRBV6-1 to TRBJ1-2, with a weak D call TRBD1 (5 bases). There are 16 residues in the CDR3. Trimming took off 4 bases at V and 7 bases at J, with 22 bases between the two ends. CDR1 MNHNS and CDR2 SASEGT come from the germline V gene. CDR3 loop: CASSVWGNPSKSGYTF. The CDR3 bases that were read are TGTGCCAGCAGTGTATGGGGCAACCCCTCTAAAAGTGGC.

With respect to this clone: The read falls 3 residues short of the CDR3 end, and the missing part is taken from the germline J gene. This chain joins TRBV18 and TRBJ1-3, with D unresolved. CDR1 is KGHSH and CDR2 is LQKENI in the germline V gene. Trimming took off 3 bases at V and 0 bases at J, with 18 bases between the two ends. The CDR3 consists of 18 residues. The sequenced CDR3 bases are TGTGCCAGCTCACCCCGCCTTAAAGGGCGTTACTCTGGAAACACC. Translation gives CASSPRLKGRYSGNT. Given in full, the CDR3 is CASSPRLKGRYSGNTIYF.

On this clone itself: The CDR3 goes on 3 residues after the read ends, and that part is filled in from the germline J gene. V usage is TRBV11-3 and J usage is TRBJ2-1, with a tentative D call TRBD1 (6 bases). The CDR3 runs 14 residues. Trimming took off 1 base at V and 7 bases at J, with 11 bases between the two ends. CDR1 and CDR2 from the germline V gene are SGHNT and YENEEA. CDR3 residues: CASSLGYRDNEQFF. CDR3 bases read: TGTGCCAGCAGCTTAGGATACAGGGATAATGAG. The complete variable domain, with remaining parts taken from reference TRBV11-3 and TRBJ2-1, reads EAGVVQSPRYKIIEKKQPVAFWCNPISGHNTLYWYLQNLGQGPELLIRYENEEAVDDSQLPKDRFSAERLKGVDSTLKIQPAELGDSAVYLCASSLGYRDNEQFFGPGTRLTVL.

To note about this clone: The sequence runs out 3 residues before the end of the CDR3; the remainder is reconstructed from the germline J gene. The J gene is TRBJ2-5, the V gene TRBV7-3; 12 nucleotides align to TRBD2. With 5 bases clipped from V and 2 bases from J, the junction kept 6 bases outside the gene matches. CDR3 length: 16 residues. CDR1 is SGHTA and CDR2 is FQGTGA in the germline V gene. The CDR3 reads CASSLKGLAGQETQYF. The covered CDR3 bases are TGTGCCAGCAGCCTAAAGGGACTAGCGGGTCAAGAGACC.

A word on this clone: The CDR3 extends 3 residues past the end of the read, so its final part is completed from the germline J gene. The rearrangement joins TRBV10-2 to TRBJ2-3; 7 bases are shared with TRBD2. The CDR3 length is 13 residues. The germline CDR1 and CDR2 sequences are WSHSY and SAAADI. The CDR3 region is CASASGLQETQYF. Partial CDR3 DNA: TGCGCCAGCGCTAGCGGACTTCAAGAGACG.

In the case of this clone: The observed sequence ends 3 residues before the CDR3 terminus, with the missing tail filled in from the germline J gene. The gene calls are TRBV2 and TRBJ2-1; D is unresolved. The CDR3 is made up of 13 amino acids. CDR1 is SNHLY and CDR2 is FYNNEI in the germline V gene. With 6 bases removed from V and 4 bases from J, the gap between germline ends came to 10 bases. The CDR3 bases that were read are TGTGCCAGCAGCTGCGGTAAGTACAATGAG. Amino acids: CASSCGKYNE. In full, the CDR3 reads CASSCGKYNEQFF. Filled out from reference TRBV2 and TRBJ2-1, the complete variable domain reads EPEVTQTPSHQVTQMGQEVILRCVPISNHLYFYWYRQILGQKVEFLVSFYNNEISEKSEIFDDQFSVERPDGSNFTLKIRSTKLEDSAMYFCASSCGKYNEQFFGPGTRLTVL.

On this clone itself: The read comes to an end 3 residues before the CDR3 does, leaving the germline J gene to fill in the end. Distinct nucleotide sequences in the sample also encode this CDR3. The chain couples TRBV5-6 to TRBJ1-5, with D maybe TRBD1 (5 bases). The CDR3 covers 14 residues. Germline V gene sequence: CDR1 SGHDT, CDR2 YYEEEE. V gave up 5 bases and J gave up 6 bases, with 15 bases separating them. CDR3 bases read: TGTGCCAGCAGGATGTGGGGGGACTCTCAGCCC. Translating it yields CASRMWGDSQP. The whole CDR3 sequence is CASRMWGDSQPQHF.

Note on this clone: Read sequence stops 3 residues before the CDR3 end, and the germline J gene provides the missing end. V is TRBV20-1 and J is TRBJ1-6; 9 bases line up with TRBD1. The CDR3 length is 14 residues. V trimming: 1 base; J trimming: 12 bases; junction bases outside the gene matches: 7. Looked up from germline, CDR1 is DFQATT and CDR2 is SNEGSKA (reference sequence). The sequenced CDR3 bases are TGCAGTGCTAGAGGACAGGGGGTGGGAAAACCC. As protein: CSARGQGVGKP. The complete CDR3 reads CSARGQGVGKPLHF.

In the case of this clone: The observed sequence ends 3 residues before the CDR3 terminus, with the missing tail filled in from the germline J gene. The rearrangement joins TRBV30 to TRBJ2-3; 8 bases are shared with TRBD2. Germline V gives CDR1 GTSNPN, CDR2 SVGIG (reference sequence). V was clipped by 0 bases and J by 3 bases; unmatched bases: 8. The CDR3 loop spans 16 amino acids. CDR3 DNA, as far as it was read: TGTGCCTGGAGTGTAGTTGGGACTAGGGGGACAGATACG. Encoded protein: CAWSVVGTRGTDT. The complete CDR3 reads CAWSVVGTRGTDTQYF.

Comments on this clone: The read comes to an end 3 residues before the CDR3 does, leaving the germline J gene to fill in the end. This sequence joins TRBV12-3 or TRBV12-4 and TRBJ1-5, with D unclear. The CDR3 length is 12 residues. Trimming stripped 8 bases from V and 6 bases from J, with 11 bases between. The CDR3 bases that were read are TGTGCCAGCCAATTGGACTTTCAGCCC. Amino acids: CASQLDFQP. The entire CDR3 sequence reads CASQLDFQPQHF.

Of note for this clone: The read gets to within 3 residues of the CDR3 end, and the germline J gene fills in the rest. The chain is built from TRBV28 and TRBJ1-3, with 10 nucleotides matching TRBD1. The CDR3 runs 15 residues. The germline V gene encodes CDR1 MDHEN and CDR2 SYDVKM. V lost 6 bases and J lost 4; bases outside the gene matches: 6. CDR3 loop: CASSSGQGSGNTIYF. The CDR3 bases that were read are TGTGCCAGCAGCTCGGGACAGGGGAGCGGAAACACC.

Comments on this clone: The read terminates 3 residues before the CDR3 end, so the remaining end is supplied by the germline J gene. The chain carries TRBV19 and TRBJ1-4; no reliable D call. The CDR3 sequence is 14 residues long. Trimming took off 5 bases at V and 5 bases at J, with 12 bases between the two ends. CDR1 and CDR2 (germline): LNHDA, SQIVND (reference sequence). CDR3 bases read: TGTGCCAGTAGTGTGGCGGCGCGAAATGAAAAA. Translation: CASSVAARNEK. The complete CDR3 protein is CASSVAARNEKLFF.